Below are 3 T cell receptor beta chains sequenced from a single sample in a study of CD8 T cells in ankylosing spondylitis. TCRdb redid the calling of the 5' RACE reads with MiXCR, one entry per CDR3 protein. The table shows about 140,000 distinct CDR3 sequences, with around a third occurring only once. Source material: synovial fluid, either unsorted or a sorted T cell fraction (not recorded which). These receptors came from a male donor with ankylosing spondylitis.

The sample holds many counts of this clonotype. DNA of the CDR3: TGTGCCAGCAGTTTGATTAAGGGCTATGGCTACACCTTC. As protein: CASSLIKGYGYTF. This chain connects TRBV28 to TRBJ1-2, with D hard to call. V shed 3 bases and J shed 4 bases, with 9 bases lying between them. There are 13 residues in the CDR3. In germline, CDR1 is MDHEN, CDR2 SYDVKM.

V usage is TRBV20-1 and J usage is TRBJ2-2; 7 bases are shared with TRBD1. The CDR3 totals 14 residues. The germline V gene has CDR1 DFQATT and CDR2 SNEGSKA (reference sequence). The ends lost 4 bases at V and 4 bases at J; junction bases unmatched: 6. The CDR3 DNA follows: TGCAGTGCTACCAGACGACAGGGCACCGGGGAGCTGTTTTTT. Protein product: CSATRRQGTGELFF.

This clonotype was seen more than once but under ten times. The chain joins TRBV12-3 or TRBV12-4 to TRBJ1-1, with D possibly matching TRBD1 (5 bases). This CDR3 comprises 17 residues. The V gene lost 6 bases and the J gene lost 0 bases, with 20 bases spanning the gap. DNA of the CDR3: TGTGCCAGCAGCCCGGTCGGACACAGGACGATGAACACTGAAGCTTTCTTT. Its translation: CASSPVGHRTMNTEAFF.